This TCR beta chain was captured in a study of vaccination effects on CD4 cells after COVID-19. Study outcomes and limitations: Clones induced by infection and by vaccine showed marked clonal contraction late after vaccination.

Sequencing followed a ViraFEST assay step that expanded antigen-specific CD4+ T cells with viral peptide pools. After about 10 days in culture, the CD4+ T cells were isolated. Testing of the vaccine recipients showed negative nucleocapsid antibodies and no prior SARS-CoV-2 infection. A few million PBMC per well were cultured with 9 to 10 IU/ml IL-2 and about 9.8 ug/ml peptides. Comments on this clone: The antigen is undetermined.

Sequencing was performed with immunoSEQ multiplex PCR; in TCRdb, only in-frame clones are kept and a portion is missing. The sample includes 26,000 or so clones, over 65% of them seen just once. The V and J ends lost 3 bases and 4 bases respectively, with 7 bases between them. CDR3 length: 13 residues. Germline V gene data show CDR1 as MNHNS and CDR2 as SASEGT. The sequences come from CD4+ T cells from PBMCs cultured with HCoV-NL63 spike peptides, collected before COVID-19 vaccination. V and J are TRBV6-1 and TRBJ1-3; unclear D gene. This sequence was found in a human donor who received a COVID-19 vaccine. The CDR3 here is CASSEREGNTIYF. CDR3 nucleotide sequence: TGTGCCAGCAGTGAGCGAGAAGGAAACACCATATATTTT.